The next 2 T cell receptor beta chains were all read from a single sample in a study of T cells in Graves' hyperthyroidism and ophthalmopathy. Authors of the study amplified TCR beta CDR3 regions from RNA transcripts. The TCR CDR3 first-round RT-PCR relied on the HTBI primer set. Each CDR3 protein is one row after TCRdb ran MiXCR on the multiplex PCR reads. This sample has hundreds of thousands of distinct CDR3 sequences, with roughly 20% found just once. The sequencing sample was made of blood. The receptors derive from a man aged 25 to 40 with Graves' ophthalmopathy.

Only a few counts were recorded for this clonotype. This may be a read error: a much more frequent sequence differs by one nucleotide. The chain combines TRBV3-1 with TRBJ2-7; D remains unclear. The germline CDR1 and CDR2 sequences are LGHDT and YNNKEL (reference sequence). The V gene lost 0 bases and the J gene lost 2 bases, with 2 bases spanning the gap. The CDR3 length is 12 residues. As DNA, the CDR3 is TGTGCCAGCAGCCAAGAGACCTACGAGCAGTACTTC. This encodes CASSQETYEQYF.

This clonotype was seen only a few times. V and J are TRBV6-1 and TRBJ2-7, with 7 bases aligning to TRBD1. Trimming took 5 bases from V and 0 from J; bases not matched to a gene: 7. The germline gives CDR1 MNHNS, CDR2 SASEGT. This CDR3 spans 15 amino acids. The CDR3 DNA reads as TGTGCCAGCAGTCGCCGGGACAGCCTCTCCTACGAGCAGTACTTC. Amino acids: CASSRRDSLSYEQYF.